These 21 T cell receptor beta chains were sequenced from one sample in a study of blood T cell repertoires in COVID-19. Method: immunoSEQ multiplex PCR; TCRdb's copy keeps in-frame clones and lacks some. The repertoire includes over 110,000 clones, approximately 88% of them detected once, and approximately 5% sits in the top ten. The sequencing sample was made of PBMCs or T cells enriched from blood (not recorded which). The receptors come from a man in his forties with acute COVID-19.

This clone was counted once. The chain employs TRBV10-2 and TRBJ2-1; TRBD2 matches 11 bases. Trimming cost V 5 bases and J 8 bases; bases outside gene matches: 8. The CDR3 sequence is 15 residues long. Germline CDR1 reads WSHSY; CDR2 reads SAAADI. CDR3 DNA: TGCGCCAGCAGTTTGACTAGCGGGGAACGGTATGAGCAGTTCTTC. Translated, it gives CASSLTSGERYEQFF.

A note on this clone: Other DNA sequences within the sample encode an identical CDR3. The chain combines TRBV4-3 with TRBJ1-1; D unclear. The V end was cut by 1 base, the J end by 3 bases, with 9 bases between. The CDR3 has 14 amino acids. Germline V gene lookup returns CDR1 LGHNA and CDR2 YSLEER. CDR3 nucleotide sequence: TGCGCCAGCAGCCAAGGGACTCGGGACACTGAAGCTTTCTTT. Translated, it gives CASSQGTRDTEAFF.

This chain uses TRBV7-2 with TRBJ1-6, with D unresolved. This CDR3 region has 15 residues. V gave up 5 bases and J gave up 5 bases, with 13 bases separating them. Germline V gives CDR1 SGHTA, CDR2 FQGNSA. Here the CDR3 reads CASSRLRTDNSPLHF. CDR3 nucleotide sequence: TGTGCCAGCAGCCGGTTAAGAACAGATAATTCACCCCTCCACTTT.

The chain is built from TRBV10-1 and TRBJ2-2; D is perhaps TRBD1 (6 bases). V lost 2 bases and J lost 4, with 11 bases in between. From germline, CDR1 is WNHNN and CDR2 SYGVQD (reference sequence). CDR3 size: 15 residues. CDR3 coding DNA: TGCGCCAGCAGTGAGACAGGGCAGGCCACCGGGGAGCTGTTTTTT. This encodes CASSETGQATGELFF.

The CDR3 is CSVEDAGQGSYEQYF. CDR3 nucleotides: TGCAGCGTTGAAGACGCCGGACAGGGCTCCTACGAGCAGTACTTC. The chain links TRBV29-1 to TRBJ2-7; 8 bases fit TRBD1. The CDR3 sequence is 15 residues long. Per germline, CDR1 SQVTM and CDR2 ANQGSEA. V was clipped by 0 bases and J by 0 bases; unmatched bases: 4.

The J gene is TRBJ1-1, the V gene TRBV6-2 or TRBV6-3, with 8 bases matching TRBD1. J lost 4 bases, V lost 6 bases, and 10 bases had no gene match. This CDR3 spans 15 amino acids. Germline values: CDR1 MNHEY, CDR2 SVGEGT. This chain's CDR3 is CASSRGQGRSTEAFF. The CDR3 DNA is TGTGCCAGCAGCCGCGGACAGGGTCGATCCACTGAAGCTTTCTTT.

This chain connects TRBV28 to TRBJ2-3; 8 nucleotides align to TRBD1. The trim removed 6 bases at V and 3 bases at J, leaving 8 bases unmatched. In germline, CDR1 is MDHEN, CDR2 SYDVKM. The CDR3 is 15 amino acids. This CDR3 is CASRARGLGTDTQYF. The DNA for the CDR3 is TGTGCCAGCAGGGCCAGGGGGCTGGGGACAGATACGCAGTATTTT.

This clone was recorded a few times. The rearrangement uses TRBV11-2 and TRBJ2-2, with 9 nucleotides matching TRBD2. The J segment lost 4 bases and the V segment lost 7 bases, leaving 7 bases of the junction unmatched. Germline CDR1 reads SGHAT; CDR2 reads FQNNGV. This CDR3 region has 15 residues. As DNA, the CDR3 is TGTGCCAGCAACCCGGCGGGGGGGGGCACCGGGGAGCTGTTTTTT. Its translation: CASNPAGGGTGELFF.

CDR3 sequence (DNA): TGTGCCAGCTCACCGTCAGGGGACCCGAATTCACCCCTCCACTTT. Amino acid sequence: CASSPSGDPNSPLHF. The rearrangement links TRBV18 to TRBJ1-6, with D possibly TRBD1 on 6 matching bases. Germline assignment: CDR1 KGHSH and CDR2 LQKENI. Trimming cost V 3 bases and J 7 bases, with 13 bases left between them. The CDR3 length is 15 residues.

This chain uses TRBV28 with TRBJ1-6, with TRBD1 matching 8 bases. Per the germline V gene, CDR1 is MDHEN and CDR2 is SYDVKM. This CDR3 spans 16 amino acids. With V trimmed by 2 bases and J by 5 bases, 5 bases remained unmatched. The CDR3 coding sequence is TGTGCCAGCAGTTTACTTAACAGGGGGGATAATTCACCCCTCCACTTT. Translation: CASSLLNRGDNSPLHF.

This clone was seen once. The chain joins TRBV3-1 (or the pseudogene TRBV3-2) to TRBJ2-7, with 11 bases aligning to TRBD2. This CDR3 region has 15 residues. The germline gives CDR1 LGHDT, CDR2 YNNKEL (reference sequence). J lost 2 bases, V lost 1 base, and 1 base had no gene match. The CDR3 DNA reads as TGTGCCAGCAGCCAAGGACTAGCGGGGACCTACGAGCAGTACTTC. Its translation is CASSQGLAGTYEQYF.

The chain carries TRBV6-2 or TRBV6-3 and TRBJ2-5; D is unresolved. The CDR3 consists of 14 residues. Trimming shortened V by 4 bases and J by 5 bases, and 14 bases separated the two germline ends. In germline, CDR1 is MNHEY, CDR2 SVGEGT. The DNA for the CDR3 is TGTGCCAGCAGTTCCCGCCCGCCTCGGGAGACCCAGTACTTC. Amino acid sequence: CASSSRPPRETQYF.

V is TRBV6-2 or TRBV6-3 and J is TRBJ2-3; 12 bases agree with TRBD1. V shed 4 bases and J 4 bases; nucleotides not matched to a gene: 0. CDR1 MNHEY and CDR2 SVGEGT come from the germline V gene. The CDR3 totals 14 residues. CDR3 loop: CASSWDRGPDTQYF. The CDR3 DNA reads TGTGCCAGCAGTTGGGACAGGGGGCCAGATACGCAGTATTTT.

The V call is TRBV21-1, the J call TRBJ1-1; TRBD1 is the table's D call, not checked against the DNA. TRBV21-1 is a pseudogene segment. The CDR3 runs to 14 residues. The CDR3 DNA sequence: TGTGCCAGCAGCAAAAGGGACAAGAACACTGAAGCTTTCTTT. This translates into CASSKRDKNTEAFF.

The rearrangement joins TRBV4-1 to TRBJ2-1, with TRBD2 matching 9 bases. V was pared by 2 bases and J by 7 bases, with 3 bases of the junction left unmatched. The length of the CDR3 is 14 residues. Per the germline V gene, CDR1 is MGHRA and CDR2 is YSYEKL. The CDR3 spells CASSQTTSGNEQFF. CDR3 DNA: TGCGCCAGCAGCCAAACGACTAGCGGAAATGAGCAGTTCTTC.

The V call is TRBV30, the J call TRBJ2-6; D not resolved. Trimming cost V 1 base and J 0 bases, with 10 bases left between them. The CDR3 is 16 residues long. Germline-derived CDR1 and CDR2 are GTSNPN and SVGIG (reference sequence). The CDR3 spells CAWSGLFRSGANVLTF. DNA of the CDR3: TGTGCCTGGAGTGGTCTTTTCCGCTCTGGGGCCAACGTCCTGACTTTC.

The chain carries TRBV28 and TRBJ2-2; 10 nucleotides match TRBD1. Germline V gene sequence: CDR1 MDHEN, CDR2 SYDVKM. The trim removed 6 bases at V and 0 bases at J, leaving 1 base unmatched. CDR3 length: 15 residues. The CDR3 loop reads CASRTGGANTGELFF. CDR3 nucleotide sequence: TGTGCCAGCAGGACAGGGGGCGCGAACACCGGGGAGCTGTTTTTT.

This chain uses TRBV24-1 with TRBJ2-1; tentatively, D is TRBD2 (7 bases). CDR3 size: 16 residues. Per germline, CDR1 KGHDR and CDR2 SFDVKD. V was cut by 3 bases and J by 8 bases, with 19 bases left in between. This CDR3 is CATSDPLLGGLDEQFF. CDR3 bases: TGTGCCACCAGTGATCCCCTTTTGGGGGGGCTCGATGAGCAGTTCTTC.

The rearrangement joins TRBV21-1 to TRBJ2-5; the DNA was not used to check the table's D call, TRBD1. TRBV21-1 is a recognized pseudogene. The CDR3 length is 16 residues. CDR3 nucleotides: TGTGCCAGCAGCGGGCCGAACTCCCCTGTGCGAGAGACCCAGTACTTC. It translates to CASSGPNSPVRETQYF.

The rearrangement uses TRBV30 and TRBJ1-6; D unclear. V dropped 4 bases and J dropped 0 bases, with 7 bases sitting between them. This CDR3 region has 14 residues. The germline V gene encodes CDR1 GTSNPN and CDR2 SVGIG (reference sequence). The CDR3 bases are TGTGCCTGGATGAGGTTCTCCTATAATTCACCCCTCCACTTT. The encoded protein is CAWMRFSYNSPLHF.

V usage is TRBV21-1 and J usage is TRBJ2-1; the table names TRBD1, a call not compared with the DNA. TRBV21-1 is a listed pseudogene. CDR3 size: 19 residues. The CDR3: CASSGRNRFQGSSYNEQFF. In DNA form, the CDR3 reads TGTGCCAGCAGCGGCCGCAACCGATTTCAGGGAAGCTCCTACAATGAGCAGTTCTTC.